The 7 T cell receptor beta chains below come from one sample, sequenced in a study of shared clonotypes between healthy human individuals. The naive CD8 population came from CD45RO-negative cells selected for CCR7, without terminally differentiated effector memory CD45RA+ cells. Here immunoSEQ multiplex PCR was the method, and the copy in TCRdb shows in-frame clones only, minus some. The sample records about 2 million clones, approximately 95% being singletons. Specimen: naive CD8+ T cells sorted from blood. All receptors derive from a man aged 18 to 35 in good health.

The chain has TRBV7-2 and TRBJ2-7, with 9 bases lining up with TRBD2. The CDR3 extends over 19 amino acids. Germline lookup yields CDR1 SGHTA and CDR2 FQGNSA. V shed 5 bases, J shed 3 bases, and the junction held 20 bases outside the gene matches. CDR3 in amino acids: CASSPYIPNLASGIYEQYF. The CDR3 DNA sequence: TGTGCCAGCAGCCCTTACATACCGAACCTAGCTAGCGGGATCTACGAGCAGTACTTC.

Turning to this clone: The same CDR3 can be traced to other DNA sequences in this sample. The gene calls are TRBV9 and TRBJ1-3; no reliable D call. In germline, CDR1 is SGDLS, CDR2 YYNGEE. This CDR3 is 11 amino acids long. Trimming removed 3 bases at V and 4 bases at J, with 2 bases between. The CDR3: CASSGGNTIYF. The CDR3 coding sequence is TGTGCCAGCAGCGGCGGAAACACCATATATTTT.

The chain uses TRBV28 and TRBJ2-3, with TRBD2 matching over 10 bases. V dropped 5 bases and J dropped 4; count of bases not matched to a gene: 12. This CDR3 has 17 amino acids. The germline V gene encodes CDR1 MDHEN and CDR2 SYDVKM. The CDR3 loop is CASSLRVGSGGSDTQYF. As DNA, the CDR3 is TGTGCCAGCAGTCTCCGTGTTGGTAGCGGGGGGTCAGATACGCAGTATTTT.

CDR3: CASSLGRGSYNEQFF. CDR3 DNA sequence: TGTGCCAGCAGCTTAGGCAGGGGATCCTACAATGAGCAGTTCTTC. This rearrangement joins TRBV11-3 to TRBJ2-1, with a weak D call TRBD1 (6 bases). The CDR3 sequence is 15 residues long. The V end was cut by 1 base, the J end by 1 base, with 8 bases between. The germline CDR1 and CDR2 sequences are SGHNT and YENEEA.

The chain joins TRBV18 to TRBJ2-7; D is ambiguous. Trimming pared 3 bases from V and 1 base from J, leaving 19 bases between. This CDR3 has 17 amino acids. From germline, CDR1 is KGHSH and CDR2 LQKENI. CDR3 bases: TGTGCCAGCTCACCGGTCTTCGGCCGCGGTGGTTCCTACGAGCAGTACTTC. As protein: CASSPVFGRGGSYEQYF. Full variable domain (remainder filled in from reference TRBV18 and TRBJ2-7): NAGVMQNPRHLVRRRGQEARLRCSPMKGHSHVYWYRQLPEEGLKFMVYLQKENIIDESGMPKERFSAEFPKEGPSILRIQQVVRGDSAAYFCASSPVFGRGGSYEQYFGPGTRLTVT.

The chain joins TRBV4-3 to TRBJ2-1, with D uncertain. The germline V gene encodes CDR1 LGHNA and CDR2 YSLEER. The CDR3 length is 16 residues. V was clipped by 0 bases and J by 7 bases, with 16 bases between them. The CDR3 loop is CASSQERHSEENEQFF. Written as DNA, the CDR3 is TGCGCCAGCAGCCAAGAAAGACATAGTGAGGAAAATGAGCAGTTCTTC.

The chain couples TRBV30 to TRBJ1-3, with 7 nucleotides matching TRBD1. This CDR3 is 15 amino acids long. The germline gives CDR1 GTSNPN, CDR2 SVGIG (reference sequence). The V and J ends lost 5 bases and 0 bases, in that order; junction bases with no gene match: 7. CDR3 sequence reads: CAWLQGQLSGNTIYF. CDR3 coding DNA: TGTGCCTGGCTTCAGGGACAGCTCTCTGGAAACACCATATATTTT.